One sample yielded the 27 T cell receptor beta chains listed below, sequenced in a study of shared clonotypes between healthy human individuals. CD45RO-negative, CCR7-positively selected cells formed the naive CD8 fraction, excluding terminally differentiated effector memory CD45RA+ cells. The table came from immunoSEQ multiplex PCR; TCRdb's copy has only in-frame clones and leaves some out. The top ten hold more than 0.9% of the sample, which has nearly 2 million clones, about 95% seen once. The sample consisted of naive CD8+ T cells sorted from blood. These receptors all stem from a man younger than 35 in good health.

The chain recombines TRBV9 with TRBJ2-1; 9 bases align to TRBD1. This CDR3 has 17 residues. J was trimmed by 5 bases and V by 2 bases; bases with no gene match: 11. CDR1 is SGDLS and CDR2 is YYNGEE in the germline V gene. CDR3 nucleotide sequence: TGTGCCAGCAGCGTGGGACAGGGTACAGTTTTTCACAATGAGCAGTTCTTC. Encoded protein: CASSVGQGTVFHNEQFF. Full variable domain (outside the CDR3, taken from reference TRBV9 and TRBJ2-1): DSGVTQTPKHLITATGQRVTLRCSPRSGDLSVYWYQQSLDQGLQFLIQYYNGEERAKGNILERFSAQQFPDLHSELNLSSLELGDSALYFCASSVGQGTVFHNEQFFGPGTRLTVL.

This chain connects TRBV7-9 to TRBJ1-6; 9 bases align to TRBD1. Trimming cost V 3 bases and J 1 base; bases outside gene matches: 7. This CDR3 has 18 amino acids. Germline lookup yields CDR1 SEHNR and CDR2 FQNEAQ (reference sequence). CDR3 nucleotides: TGTGCCAGCAGCTTGGAACAGGGGGCCGGGTCCTATAATTCACCCCTCCACTTT. Residues: CASSLEQGAGSYNSPLHF.

On this clone: Other DNA sequences in the same sample also yield this CDR3. The chain carries TRBV9 and TRBJ2-7, with D possibly matching TRBD2 (6 bases). The CDR3 is 14 amino acids. The germline V gene encodes CDR1 SGDLS and CDR2 YYNGEE. Trimming took off 0 bases at V and 5 bases at J, with 12 bases between the two ends. The CDR3 DNA sequence: TGTGCCAGCAGCGTAGGCGGCGGGACGAACGAGCAGTACTTC. Translating gives CASSVGGGTNEQYF.

V gene TRBV7-9 combines with J gene TRBJ2-7; TRBD2 matches 12 bases. V was pared by 5 bases and J by 2 bases, with 7 bases of the junction left unmatched. Germline V lookup: CDR1 SEHNR, CDR2 FQNEAQ (reference sequence). The CDR3 has 16 residues. CDR3 sequence reads: CASSHTLAGGPYEQYF. For the CDR3, the DNA is TGTGCCAGCAGCCACACTCTAGCGGGAGGGCCCTACGAGCAGTACTTC.

The chain employs TRBV11-2 and TRBJ2-3, with 8 positions matching TRBD2. The CDR3 totals 16 residues. Trimming at V came to 1 base and at J to 4 bases, leaving 7 bases not matched to a gene. Germline CDR1 SGHAT, CDR2 FQNNGV. The CDR3 region is CASSLAGAGGPDTQYF. The CDR3, as DNA: TGTGCCAGCAGCTTAGCTGGGGCGGGGGGACCAGATACGCAGTATTTT.

The chain links TRBV5-8 to TRBJ2-7; 7 bases line up with TRBD1. This CDR3 is 14 amino acids long. CDR1 and CDR2 from the germline V gene are SGHTS and YDEGEE. V lost 4 bases, J lost 5 bases, and 9 bases stayed unmatched. CDR3 bases: TGTGCCAGCAGCGCCAGGACAGGCCTCCACGAGCAGTACTTC. Translated, it gives CASSARTGLHEQYF.

V and J are TRBV10-2 and TRBJ2-1; the D gene is possibly TRBD2 (5 bases). V lost 7 bases, J lost 2 bases, and 15 bases lay in between. CDR1 WSHSY and CDR2 SAAADI come from the germline V gene. The CDR3 extends over 15 amino acids. In DNA form, the CDR3 reads TGCGCCAGCATGATAGGGAGAGTCCCCTACAATGAGCAGTTCTTC. Protein product: CASMIGRVPYNEQFF.

This chain links TRBV18 with TRBJ1-2; D remains unclear. Germline V gene lookup returns CDR1 KGHSH and CDR2 LQKENI. V shed 3 bases and J shed 8 bases, with 16 bases lying between them. This CDR3 has 14 residues. The CDR3 DNA follows: TGTGCCAGCTCACCTAGTGAAGTACCAAAGGGCTACACCTTC. This encodes CASSPSEVPKGYTF. The variable domain in full, completed from reference TRBV18 and TRBJ1-2, reads NAGVMQNPRHLVRRRGQEARLRCSPMKGHSHVYWYRQLPEEGLKFMVYLQKENIIDESGMPKERFSAEFPKEGPSILRIQQVVRGDSAAYFCASSPSEVPKGYTFGSGTRLTVV.

This clone was observed once. The V and J genes are TRBV5-4 and TRBJ2-7; D is tentatively TRBD1 or TRBD2 (6 bases each). Trimming took 5 bases from V and 2 from J, leaving 11 bases between them. Germline V gene lookup returns CDR1 SGHNT and CDR2 YYREEE (reference sequence). There are 13 residues in the CDR3. The CDR3 sequence is CASSYGGPYEQYF. Written as DNA, the CDR3 is TGTGCCAGCAGTTACGGGGGCCCCTACGAGCAGTACTTC.

This clone was seen only once. The chain employs TRBV12-5 and TRBJ1-2; TRBD1 might be the D (5 bases). The CDR3 length is 14 residues. The V and J ends lost 3 bases and 2 bases respectively, with 10 bases between them. In germline, CDR1 is LGHNT, CDR2 FRNRAP. CDR3 nucleotides: TGTGCTAGTGGTTTAGGATGGGGCAACTATGGCTACACCTTC. This gives the protein CASGLGWGNYGYTF.

The rearrangement joins TRBV11-2 to TRBJ1-2; D remains unclear. V was pared by 5 bases and J by 4 bases, with 17 bases between. Germline CDR1 is SGHAT and CDR2 is FQNNGV. This CDR3 has 15 amino acids. The CDR3 protein is CASSLTPGPSYGYTF. CDR3 DNA: TGTGCCAGCAGCCTTACCCCAGGCCCCTCCTATGGCTACACCTTC.

The chain uses TRBV19 and TRBJ2-2; D unclear. Germline CDR1 and CDR2: LNHDA and SQIVND (reference sequence). The CDR3 consists of 12 residues. V lost 3 bases to trimming and J lost 7 bases, with 6 bases between them. The CDR3 sequence: CASSIPVGELFF. The CDR3 DNA reads as TGTGCCAGTAGTATCCCGGTCGGGGAGCTGTTTTTT.

The chain recombines TRBV7-2 with TRBJ2-7; the match to TRBD1 covers 9 bases. Germline V gene data show CDR1 as SGHTA and CDR2 as FQGNSA. This CDR3 is 16 amino acids long. Losses at the gene ends were 3 bases for V and 6 bases for J; bases not matched to a gene: 12. The CDR3 DNA reads as TGTGCCAGCAGCTTGGGACAGGGACCCCCTTCGTCCGAGCAGTACTTC. Translation: CASSLGQGPPSSEQYF.

V usage is TRBV27 and J usage is TRBJ2-5, with 9 bases fitting TRBD2. CDR1 is MNHEY and CDR2 is SMNVEV in the germline V gene (reference sequence). With 2 bases clipped from V and 5 bases from J, the junction kept 9 bases outside the gene matches. The CDR3 covers 16 residues. The CDR3: CASSLIPGLASETQYF. The CDR3 DNA reads as TGTGCCAGCAGTTTAATTCCGGGACTAGCATCCGAGACCCAGTACTTC.

The rearrangement joins TRBV4-3 to TRBJ2-1; maybe TRBD2 (5 bases). V lost 0 bases and J 3 bases, leaving 12 bases between the germline ends. Germline V gene sequence: CDR1 LGHNA, CDR2 YSLEER. The CDR3 runs 16 residues. CDR3 protein: CASSQDLQRFYNEQFF. The CDR3 DNA reads TGCGCCAGCAGCCAAGATCTCCAGCGGTTCTACAATGAGCAGTTCTTC.

The CDR3 region has the DNA TGTGCCAGCAGCTGGTATGGGGGCACTGAAGCTTTCTTT. Its protein product is CASSWYGGTEAFF. The V call is TRBV5-4, the J call TRBJ1-1, with D tentatively TRBD1 (5 bases). Germline assignment: CDR1 SGHNT and CDR2 YYREEE (reference sequence). There are 13 residues in the CDR3. V was trimmed by 3 bases and J by 4 bases, leaving 10 bases between them.

The genes are TRBV27 and TRBJ2-7; TRBD1 might be the D (5 bases). The CDR3 has 16 residues. Between the trimmed V and J ends, which lost 5 bases and 0 bases, there was a span of 17 bases. The germline gives CDR1 MNHEY, CDR2 SMNVEV (reference sequence). CDR3 in amino acids: CASSPSLGHASYEQYF. The CDR3 bases are TGTGCCAGCAGTCCCTCCTTAGGACACGCCTCCTACGAGCAGTACTTC.

This rearrangement joins TRBV4-1 to TRBJ2-1; TRBD1 agrees at 9 bases. CDR3 length equals 16 residues. V was clipped by 8 bases and J by 8 bases; unmatched bases: 16. The germline V gene encodes CDR1 MGHRA and CDR2 YSYEKL. The CDR3 DNA follows: TGCGCCAGCTCCCGACAGGGGGGCAAGGGGGGCGATGAGCAGTTCTTC. It yields the protein CASSRQGGKGGDEQFF.

CDR3 residues: CATQDWGYEQYF. The CDR3 DNA reads as TGCGCCACCCAGGACTGGGGCTACGAGCAGTACTTC. V is TRBV10-2 and J is TRBJ2-7, with a tentative D call TRBD2 (5 bases). Trimming cost V 10 bases and J 3 bases, with 13 bases left between them. Germline assignment: CDR1 WSHSY and CDR2 SAAADI. The CDR3 has 12 residues.

This sequence joins TRBV7-9 and TRBJ1-6; no clear D gene. The length of the CDR3 is 15 residues. V was pared by 0 bases and J by 7 bases, with 10 bases between. Germline V gene data show CDR1 as SEHNR and CDR2 as FQNEAQ (reference sequence). The CDR3 bases are TGTGCCAGCAGCTTAGCAGACGCGAAGAATTCACCCCTCCACTTT. Its protein is CASSLADAKNSPLHF.

V is TRBV7-2 and J is TRBJ2-7; 13 bases line up with TRBD2. Germline CDR1 SGHTA, CDR2 FQGNSA. CDR3 size: 14 residues. J gave up 6 bases and V 5 bases, and 4 bases lay outside the gene matches. CDR3 DNA sequence: TGTGCCAGCAGCCCGGGACTAGCGGGATTCGAGCAGTACTTC. This sequence encodes CASSPGLAGFEQYF.

The chain is built from TRBV6-6 and TRBJ1-1; no definite D call. Germline CDR1 and CDR2: MNHNY and SVGAGI (reference sequence). Trimming stripped 7 bases from V and 1 base from J, with 16 bases between. This CDR3 spans 15 amino acids. The CDR3 spells CASNPVGPSNTEAFF. Here the CDR3 DNA reads TGTGCCAGCAACCCCGTCGGACCCTCGAACACTGAAGCTTTCTTT.

V and J are TRBV4-2 and TRBJ2-3, with 13 bases matching TRBD2. V dropped 0 bases and J dropped 4; count of bases not matched to a gene: 1. The CDR3 length is 16 residues. Germline-derived CDR1 and CDR2 are LGHNA and YNFKEQ. The CDR3 sequence is CASSQEGLAGSDTQYF. CDR3 sequence (DNA): TGTGCCAGCAGCCAAGAGGGACTAGCGGGGTCAGATACGCAGTATTTT.

This chain joins TRBV15 and TRBJ2-3, with D possibly being TRBD1 or TRBD2 (6 bases each). Per the germline V gene, CDR1 is LNHNV and CDR2 is YYDKDF (reference sequence). Trimming took 8 bases from V and 5 from J, leaving 11 bases between them. This CDR3 is built from 12 residues. CDR3 in amino acids: CATGGPKDTQYF. CDR3 DNA sequence: TGTGCCACCGGGGGGCCAAAAGATACGCAGTATTTT.

The chain links TRBV11-2 to TRBJ2-1; 14 bases match TRBD2. The trim removed 7 bases at V and 8 bases at J, leaving 7 bases unmatched. The CDR3 runs 15 residues. From germline, CDR1 is SGHAT and CDR2 FQNNGV. CDR3 in DNA: TGTGCCAGCACCTGGGGACTAGCGGGAGCCGATGAGCAGTTCTTC. Translated, it gives CASTWGLAGADEQFF.

In the case of this clone: Additional DNA sequences in this sample encode the identical CDR3. The chain combines TRBV6-5 with TRBJ2-7; D is possibly TRBD2 (5 bases). CDR3 length equals 13 residues. V lost 0 bases and J 5 bases, leaving 8 bases between the germline ends. Germline lookup yields CDR1 MNHEY and CDR2 SVGAGI. Written as DNA, the CDR3 is TGTGCCAGCAGTTACTCACCCGGGAACGAGCAGTACTTC. Protein product: CASSYSPGNEQYF.

To note about this clone: The sample holds other DNA sequences that translate to the same CDR3. This chain uses TRBV4-1 with TRBJ2-1, with D perhaps matching TRBD1 (6 bases). Germline V gene sequence: CDR1 MGHRA, CDR2 YSYEKL. The germline V and J ends were trimmed by 0 bases and 2 bases, with 8 bases remaining between them. The CDR3 extends over 15 amino acids. The DNA of the CDR3 is TGCGCCAGCAGCCAAGACAGGGGCACCTACAATGAGCAGTTCTTC. It translates to CASSQDRGTYNEQFF.